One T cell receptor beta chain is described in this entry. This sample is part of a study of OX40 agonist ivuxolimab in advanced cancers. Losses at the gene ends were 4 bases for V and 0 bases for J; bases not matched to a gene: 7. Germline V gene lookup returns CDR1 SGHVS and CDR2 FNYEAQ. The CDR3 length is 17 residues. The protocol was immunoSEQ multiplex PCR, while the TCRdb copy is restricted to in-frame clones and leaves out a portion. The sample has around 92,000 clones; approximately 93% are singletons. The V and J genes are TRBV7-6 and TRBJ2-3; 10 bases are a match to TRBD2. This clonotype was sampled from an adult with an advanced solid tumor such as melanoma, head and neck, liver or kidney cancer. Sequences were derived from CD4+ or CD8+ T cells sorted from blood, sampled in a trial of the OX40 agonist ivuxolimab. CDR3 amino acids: CASSYASGRGSTDTQYF. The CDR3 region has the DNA TGTGCCAGCAGCTACGCGAGCGGGAGGGGGAGCACAGATACGCAGTATTTT.